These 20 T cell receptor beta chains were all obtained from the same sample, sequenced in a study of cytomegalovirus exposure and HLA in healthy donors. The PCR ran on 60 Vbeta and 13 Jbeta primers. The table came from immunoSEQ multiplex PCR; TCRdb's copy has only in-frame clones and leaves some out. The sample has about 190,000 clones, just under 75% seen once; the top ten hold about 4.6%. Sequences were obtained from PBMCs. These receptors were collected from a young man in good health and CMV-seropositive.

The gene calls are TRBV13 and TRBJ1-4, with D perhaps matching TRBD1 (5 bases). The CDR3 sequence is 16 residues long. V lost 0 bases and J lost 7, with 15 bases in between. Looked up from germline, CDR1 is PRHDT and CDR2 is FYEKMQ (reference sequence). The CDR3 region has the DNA TGTGCCAGCAGCTTAGGTCGGCAGGGCGGTGGTGAAAAACTGTTTTTT. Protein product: CASSLGRQGGGEKLFF.

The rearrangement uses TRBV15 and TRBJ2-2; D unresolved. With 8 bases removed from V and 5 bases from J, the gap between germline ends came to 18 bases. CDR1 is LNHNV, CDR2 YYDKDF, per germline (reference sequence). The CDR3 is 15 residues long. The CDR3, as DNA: TGTGCCACCGAAGCCCCGCCGTGTCGGACCGGGGAGCTGTTTTTT. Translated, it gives CATEAPPCRTGELFF.

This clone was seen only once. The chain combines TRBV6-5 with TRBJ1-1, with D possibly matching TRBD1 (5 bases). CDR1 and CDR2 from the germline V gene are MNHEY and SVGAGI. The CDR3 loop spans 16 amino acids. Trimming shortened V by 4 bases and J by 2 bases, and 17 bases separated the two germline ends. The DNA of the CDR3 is TGTGCCAGCAGTTCATCCCCAAAACAGGCTAACACTGAAGCTTTCTTT. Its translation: CASSSSPKQANTEAFF.

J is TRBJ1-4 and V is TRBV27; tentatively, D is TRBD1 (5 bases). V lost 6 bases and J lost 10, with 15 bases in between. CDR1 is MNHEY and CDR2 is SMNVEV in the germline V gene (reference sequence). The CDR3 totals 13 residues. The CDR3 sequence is CASRAGGSVKLFF. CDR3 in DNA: TGTGCCAGCAGGGCGGGGGGATCGGTAAAACTGTTTTTT.

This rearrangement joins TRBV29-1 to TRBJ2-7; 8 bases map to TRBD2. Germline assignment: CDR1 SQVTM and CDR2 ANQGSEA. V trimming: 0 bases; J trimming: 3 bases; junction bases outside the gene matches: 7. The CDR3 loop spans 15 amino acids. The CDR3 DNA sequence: TGCAGCGTTGAAGATCATCGAGCGGGAGACTACGAGCAGTACTTC. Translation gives CSVEDHRAGDYEQYF.

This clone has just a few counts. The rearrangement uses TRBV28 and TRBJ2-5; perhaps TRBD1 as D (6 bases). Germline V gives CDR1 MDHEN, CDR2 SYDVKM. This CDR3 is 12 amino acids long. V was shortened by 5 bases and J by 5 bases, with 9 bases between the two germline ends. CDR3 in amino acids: CASSIRGETQYF. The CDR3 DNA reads TGTGCCAGCAGTATCAGGGGTGAGACCCAGTACTTC.

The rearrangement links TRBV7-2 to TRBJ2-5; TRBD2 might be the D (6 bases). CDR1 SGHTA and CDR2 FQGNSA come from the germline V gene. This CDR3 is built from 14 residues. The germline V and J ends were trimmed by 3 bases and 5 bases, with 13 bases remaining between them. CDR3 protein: CASSFRRGGETQYF. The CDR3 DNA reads TGTGCCAGCAGCTTTCGGCGCGGAGGGGAGACCCAGTACTTC.

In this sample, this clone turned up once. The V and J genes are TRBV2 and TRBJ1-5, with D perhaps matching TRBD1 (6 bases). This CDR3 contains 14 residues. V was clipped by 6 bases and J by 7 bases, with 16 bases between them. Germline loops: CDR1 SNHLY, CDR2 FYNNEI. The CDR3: CASRGVGGGQPQHF. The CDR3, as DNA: TGTGCCAGCAGGGGGGTCGGGGGGGGCCAGCCCCAGCATTTT.

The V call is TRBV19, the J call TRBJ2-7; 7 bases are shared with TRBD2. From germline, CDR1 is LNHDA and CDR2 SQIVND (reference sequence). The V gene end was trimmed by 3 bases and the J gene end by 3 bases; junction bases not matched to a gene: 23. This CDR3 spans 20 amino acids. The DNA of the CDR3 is TGTGCCAGTAGTATGACAAGCCCACTCGCGTCGGCGGGAGAGTTCTACGAGCAGTACTTC. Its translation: CASSMTSPLASAGEFYEQYF.

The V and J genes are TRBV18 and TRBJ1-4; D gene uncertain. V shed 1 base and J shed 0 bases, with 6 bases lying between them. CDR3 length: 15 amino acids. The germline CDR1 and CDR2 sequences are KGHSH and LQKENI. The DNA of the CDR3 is TGTGCCAGCTCACCACGTGCGACAACTAATGAAAAACTGTTTTTT. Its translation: CASSPRATTNEKLFF.

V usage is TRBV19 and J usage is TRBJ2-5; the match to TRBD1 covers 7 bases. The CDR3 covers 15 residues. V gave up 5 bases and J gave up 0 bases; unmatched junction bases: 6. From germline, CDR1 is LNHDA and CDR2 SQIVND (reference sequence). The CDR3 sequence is CASSLGTAYQETQYF. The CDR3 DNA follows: TGTGCCAGTAGTTTGGGGACAGCCTACCAAGAGACCCAGTACTTC.

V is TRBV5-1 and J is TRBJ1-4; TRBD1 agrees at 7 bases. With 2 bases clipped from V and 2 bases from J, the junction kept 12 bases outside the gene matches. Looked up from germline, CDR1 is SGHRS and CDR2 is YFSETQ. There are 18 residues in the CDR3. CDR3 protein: CASSLGTARIATNEKLFF. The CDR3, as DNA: TGCGCCAGCAGCTTAGGGACAGCCCGGATCGCGACTAATGAAAAACTGTTTTTT.

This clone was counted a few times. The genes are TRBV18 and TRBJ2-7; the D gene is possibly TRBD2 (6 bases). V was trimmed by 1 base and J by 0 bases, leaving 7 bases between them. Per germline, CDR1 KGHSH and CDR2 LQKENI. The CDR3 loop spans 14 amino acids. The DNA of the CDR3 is TGTGCCAGCTCACCACTCGGGAGCTCCTACGAGCAGTACTTC. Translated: CASSPLGSSYEQYF. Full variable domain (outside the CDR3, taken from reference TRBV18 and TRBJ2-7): NAGVMQNPRHLVRRRGQEARLRCSPMKGHSHVYWYRQLPEEGLKFMVYLQKENIIDESGMPKERFSAEFPKEGPSILRIQQVVRGDSAAYFCASSPLGSSYEQYFGPGTRLTVT.

The CDR3 sequence is CASSLKGLRNQPQHF. The CDR3 coding sequence is TGTGCCAGCAGTTTGAAGGGGCTAAGGAATCAGCCCCAGCATTTT. The J gene is TRBJ1-5, the V gene TRBV27; TRBD1 is a possible D gene (5 bases). The V gene's germline CDR1 is MNHEY and CDR2 SMNVEV (reference sequence). The V end was cut by 3 bases, the J end by 4 bases, with 13 bases between. The length of the CDR3 is 15 residues.

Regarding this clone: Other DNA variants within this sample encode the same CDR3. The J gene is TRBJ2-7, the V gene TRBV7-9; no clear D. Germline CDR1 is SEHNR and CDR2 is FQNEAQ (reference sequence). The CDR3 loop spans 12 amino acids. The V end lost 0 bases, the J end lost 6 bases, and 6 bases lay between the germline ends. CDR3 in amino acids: CASSLASREQYF. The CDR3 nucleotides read TGTGCCAGCAGCTTAGCGTCGCGCGAGCAGTACTTC. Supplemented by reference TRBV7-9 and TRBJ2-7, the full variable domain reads DTGVSQNPRHKITKRGQNVTFRCDPISEHNRLYWYRQTLGQGPEFLTYFQNEAQLEKSRLLSDRFSAERPKGSFSTLEIQRTEQGDSAMYLCASSLASREQYFGPGTRLTVT.

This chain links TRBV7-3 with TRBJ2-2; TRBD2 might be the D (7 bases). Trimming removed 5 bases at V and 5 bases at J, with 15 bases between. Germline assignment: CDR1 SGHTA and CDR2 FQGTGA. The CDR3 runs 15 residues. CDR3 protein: CASSPRGGRTGELFF. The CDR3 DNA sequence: TGTGCCAGCAGCCCTAGGGGGGGCCGAACCGGGGAGCTGTTTTTT.

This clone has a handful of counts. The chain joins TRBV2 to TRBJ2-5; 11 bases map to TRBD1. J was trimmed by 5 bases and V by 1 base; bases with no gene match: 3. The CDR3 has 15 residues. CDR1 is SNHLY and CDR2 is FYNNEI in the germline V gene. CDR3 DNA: TGTGCCAGCAGTGAAGGGACAGGGGGCTTCGAGACCCAGTACTTC. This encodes CASSEGTGGFETQYF.

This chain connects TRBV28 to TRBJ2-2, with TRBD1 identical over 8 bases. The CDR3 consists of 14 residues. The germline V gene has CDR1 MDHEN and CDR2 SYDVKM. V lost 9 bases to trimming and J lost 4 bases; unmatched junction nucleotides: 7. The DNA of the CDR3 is TGTGCCAGTCATGGGACAGGCCCCACCGGGGAGCTGTTTTTT. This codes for CASHGTGPTGELFF.

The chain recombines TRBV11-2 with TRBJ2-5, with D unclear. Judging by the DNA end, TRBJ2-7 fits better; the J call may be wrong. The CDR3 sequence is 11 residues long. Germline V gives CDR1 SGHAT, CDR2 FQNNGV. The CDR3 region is CASSTSSEQYF. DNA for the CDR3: TGTGCCAGCAGCACGTCTAGCGAGCAGTACTTC.

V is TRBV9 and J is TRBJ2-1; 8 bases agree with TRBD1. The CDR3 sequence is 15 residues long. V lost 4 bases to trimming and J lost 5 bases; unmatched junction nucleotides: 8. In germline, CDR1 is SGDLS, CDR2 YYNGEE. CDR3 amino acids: CASSTRQGRDNEQFF. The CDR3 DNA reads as TGTGCCAGCAGCACCCGACAGGGGCGCGACAATGAGCAGTTCTTC.